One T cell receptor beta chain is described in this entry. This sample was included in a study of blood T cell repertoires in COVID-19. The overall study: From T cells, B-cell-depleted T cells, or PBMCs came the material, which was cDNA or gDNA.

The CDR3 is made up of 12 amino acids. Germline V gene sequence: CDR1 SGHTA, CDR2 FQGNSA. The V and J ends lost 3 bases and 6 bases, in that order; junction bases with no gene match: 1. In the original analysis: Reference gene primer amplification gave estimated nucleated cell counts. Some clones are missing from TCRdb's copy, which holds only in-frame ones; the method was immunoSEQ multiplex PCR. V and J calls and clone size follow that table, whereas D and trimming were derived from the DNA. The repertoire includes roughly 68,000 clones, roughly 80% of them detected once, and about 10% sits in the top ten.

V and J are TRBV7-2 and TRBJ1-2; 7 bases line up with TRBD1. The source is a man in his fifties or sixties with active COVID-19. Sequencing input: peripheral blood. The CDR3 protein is CASSFGQDGYTF. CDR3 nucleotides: TGTGCCAGCAGCTTTGGACAGGATGGCTACACCTTC. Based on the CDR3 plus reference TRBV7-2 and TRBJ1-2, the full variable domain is GAGVSQSPSNKVTEKGKDVELRCDPISGHTALYWYRQSLGQGLEFLIYFQGNSAPDKSGLPSDRFSAERTGGSVSTLTIQRTQQEDSAVYLCASSFGQDGYTFGSGTRLTVV.